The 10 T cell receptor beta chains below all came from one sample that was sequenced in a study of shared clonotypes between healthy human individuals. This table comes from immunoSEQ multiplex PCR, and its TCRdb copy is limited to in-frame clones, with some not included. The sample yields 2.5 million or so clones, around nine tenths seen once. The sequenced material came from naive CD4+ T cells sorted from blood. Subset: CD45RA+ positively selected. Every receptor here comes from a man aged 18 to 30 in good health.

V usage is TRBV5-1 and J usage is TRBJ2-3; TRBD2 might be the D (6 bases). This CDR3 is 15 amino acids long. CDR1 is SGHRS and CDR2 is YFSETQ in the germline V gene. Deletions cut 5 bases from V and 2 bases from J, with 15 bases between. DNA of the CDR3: TGCGCCAGCAGGCCGGGACTCTCTTCCACAGATACGCAGTATTTT. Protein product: CASRPGLSSTDTQYF. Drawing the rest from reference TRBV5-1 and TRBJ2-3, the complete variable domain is KAGVTQTPRYLIKTRGQQVTLSCSPISGHRSVSWYQQTPGQGLQFLFEYFSETQRNKGNFPGRFSGRQFSNSRSEMNVSTLELGDSALYLCASRPGLSSTDTQYFGPGTRLTVL.

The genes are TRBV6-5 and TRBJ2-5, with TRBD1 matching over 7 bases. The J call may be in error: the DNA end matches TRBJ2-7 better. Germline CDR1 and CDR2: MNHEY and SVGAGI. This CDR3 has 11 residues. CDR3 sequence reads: CASSTGDEQYF. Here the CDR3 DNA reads TGTGCCAGCAGCACAGGGGACGAGCAGTACTTC.

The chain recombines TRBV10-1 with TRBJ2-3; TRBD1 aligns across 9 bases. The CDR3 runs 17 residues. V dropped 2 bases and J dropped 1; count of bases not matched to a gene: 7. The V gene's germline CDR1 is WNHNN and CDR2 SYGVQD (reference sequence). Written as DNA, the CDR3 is TGCGCCAGCAGTGAGACCCCGGGACAGGGTGGCACAGATACGCAGTATTTT. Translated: CASSETPGQGGTDTQYF.

CDR3 protein: CASSSVGVYGYTF. For the CDR3, the DNA is TGTGCCAGCAGCTCGGTCGGTGTATATGGCTACACCTTC. The chain couples TRBV6-5 to TRBJ1-2; D gene unclear. Trimming removed 6 bases at V and 5 bases at J, with 13 bases between. The CDR3 consists of 13 residues. Germline V gene lookup returns CDR1 MNHEY and CDR2 SVGAGI.

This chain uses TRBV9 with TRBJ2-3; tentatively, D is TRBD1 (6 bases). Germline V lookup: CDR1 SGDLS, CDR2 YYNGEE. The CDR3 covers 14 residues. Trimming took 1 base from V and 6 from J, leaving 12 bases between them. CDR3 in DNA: TGTGCCAGCAGCGTAAGCCAGGGGCGGGATACGCAGTATTTT. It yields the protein CASSVSQGRDTQYF.

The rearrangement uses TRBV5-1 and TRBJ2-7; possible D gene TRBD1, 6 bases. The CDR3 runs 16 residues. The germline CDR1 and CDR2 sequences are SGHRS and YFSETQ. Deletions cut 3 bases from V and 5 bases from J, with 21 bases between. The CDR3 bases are TGCGCCAGCAGCTCCGGGACACGGACCGTCGTAGACGAGCAGTACTTC. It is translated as CASSSGTRTVVDEQYF.

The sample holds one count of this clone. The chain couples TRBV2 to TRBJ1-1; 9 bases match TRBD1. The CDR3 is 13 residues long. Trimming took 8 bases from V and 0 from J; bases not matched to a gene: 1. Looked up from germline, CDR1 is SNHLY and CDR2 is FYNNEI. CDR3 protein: CASGDRVNTEAFF. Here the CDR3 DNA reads TGTGCCAGCGGGGACAGGGTGAACACTGAAGCTTTCTTT.

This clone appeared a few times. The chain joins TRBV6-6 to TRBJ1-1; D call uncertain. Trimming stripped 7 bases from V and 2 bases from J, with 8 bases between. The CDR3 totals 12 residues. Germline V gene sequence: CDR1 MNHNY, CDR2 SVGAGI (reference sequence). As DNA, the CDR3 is TGTGCCAGCACGGAGGGTAACACTGAAGCTTTCTTT. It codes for CASTEGNTEAFF.

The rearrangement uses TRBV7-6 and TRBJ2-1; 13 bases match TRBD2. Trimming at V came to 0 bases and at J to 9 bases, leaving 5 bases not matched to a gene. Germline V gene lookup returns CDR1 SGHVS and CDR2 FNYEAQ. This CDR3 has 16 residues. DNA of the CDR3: TGTGCCAGCAGCTTAGCCCGGACTAGCGGGAGTGGTGAGCAGTTCTTC. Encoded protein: CASSLARTSGSGEQFF.

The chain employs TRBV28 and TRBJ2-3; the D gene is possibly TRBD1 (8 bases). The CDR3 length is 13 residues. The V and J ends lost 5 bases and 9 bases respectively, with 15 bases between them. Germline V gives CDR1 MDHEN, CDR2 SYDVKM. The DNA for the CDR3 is TGTGCCAGCAGTAACAGGGGGGGGAGCACGCAGTATTTT. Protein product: CASSNRGGSTQYF.